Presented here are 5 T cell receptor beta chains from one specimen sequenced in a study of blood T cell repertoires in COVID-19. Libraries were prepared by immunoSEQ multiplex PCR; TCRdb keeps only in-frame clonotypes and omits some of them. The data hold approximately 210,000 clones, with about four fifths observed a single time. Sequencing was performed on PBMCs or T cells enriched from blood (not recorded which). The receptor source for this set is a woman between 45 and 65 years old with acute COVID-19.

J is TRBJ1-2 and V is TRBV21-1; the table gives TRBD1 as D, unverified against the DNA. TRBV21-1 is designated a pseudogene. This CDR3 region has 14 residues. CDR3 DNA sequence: TGTGCCAGCAGCAAATTCACACGTAACTATGGCTACACCTTC. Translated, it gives CASSKFTRNYGYTF.

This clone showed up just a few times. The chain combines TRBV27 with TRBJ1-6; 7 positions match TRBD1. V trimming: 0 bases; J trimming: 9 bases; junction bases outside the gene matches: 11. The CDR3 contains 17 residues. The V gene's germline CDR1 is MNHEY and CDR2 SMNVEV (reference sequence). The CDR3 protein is CASSLSALTGTGSPLHF. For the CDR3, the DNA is TGTGCCAGCAGTTTATCGGCTTTGACAGGGACGGGTTCACCCCTCCACTTT.

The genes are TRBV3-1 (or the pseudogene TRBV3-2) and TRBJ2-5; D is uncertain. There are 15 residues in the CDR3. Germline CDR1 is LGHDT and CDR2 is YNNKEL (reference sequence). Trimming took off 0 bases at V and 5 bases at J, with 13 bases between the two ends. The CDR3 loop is CASSQDRGNWETQYF. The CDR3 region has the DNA TGTGCCAGCAGCCAAGATCGAGGAAACTGGGAGACCCAGTACTTC.

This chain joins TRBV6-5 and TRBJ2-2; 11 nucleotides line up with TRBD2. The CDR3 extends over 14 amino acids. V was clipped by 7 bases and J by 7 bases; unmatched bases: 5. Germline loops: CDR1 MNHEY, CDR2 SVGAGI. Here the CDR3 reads CASKTSGRFGELFF. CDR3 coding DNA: TGTGCCAGCAAAACTAGCGGGAGATTCGGGGAGCTGTTTTTT.

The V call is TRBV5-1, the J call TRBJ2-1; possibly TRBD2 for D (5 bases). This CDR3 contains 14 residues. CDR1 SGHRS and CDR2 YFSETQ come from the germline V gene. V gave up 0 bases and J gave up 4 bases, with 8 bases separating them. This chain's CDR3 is CASSLGERYNEQFF. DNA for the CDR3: TGCGCCAGCAGCTTGGGGGAGAGGTACAATGAGCAGTTCTTC.